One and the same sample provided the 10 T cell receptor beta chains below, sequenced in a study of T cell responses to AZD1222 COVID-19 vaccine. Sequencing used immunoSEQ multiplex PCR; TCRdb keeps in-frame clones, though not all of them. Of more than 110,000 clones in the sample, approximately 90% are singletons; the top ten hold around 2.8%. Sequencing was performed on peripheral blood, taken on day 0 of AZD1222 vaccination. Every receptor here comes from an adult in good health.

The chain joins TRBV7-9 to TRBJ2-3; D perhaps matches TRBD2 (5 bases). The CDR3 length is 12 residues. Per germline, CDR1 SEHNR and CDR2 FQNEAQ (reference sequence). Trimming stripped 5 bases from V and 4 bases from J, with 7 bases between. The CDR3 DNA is TGTGCCAGCAGCCAACTAGCAGATACGCAGTATTTT. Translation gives CASSQLADTQYF.

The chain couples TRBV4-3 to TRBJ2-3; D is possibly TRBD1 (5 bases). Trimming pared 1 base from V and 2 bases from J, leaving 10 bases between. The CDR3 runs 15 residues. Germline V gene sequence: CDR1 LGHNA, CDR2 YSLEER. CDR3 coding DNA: TGCGCCAGCAGCCAAGGGACATATGACACAGATACGCAGTATTTT. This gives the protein CASSQGTYDTDTQYF.

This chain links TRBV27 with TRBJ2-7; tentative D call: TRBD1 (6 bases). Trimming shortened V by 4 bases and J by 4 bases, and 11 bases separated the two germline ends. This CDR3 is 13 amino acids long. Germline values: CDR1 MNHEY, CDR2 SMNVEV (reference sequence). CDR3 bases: TGTGCCAGCAGTTCACAGGGTTGGTACGAGCAGTACTTC. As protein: CASSSQGWYEQYF.

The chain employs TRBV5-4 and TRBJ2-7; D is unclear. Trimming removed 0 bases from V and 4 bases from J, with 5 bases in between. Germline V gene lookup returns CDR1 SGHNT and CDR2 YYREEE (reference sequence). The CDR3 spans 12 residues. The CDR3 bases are TGTGCCAGCAGCTTGGAAGGTTACGAGCAGTACTTC. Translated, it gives CASSLEGYEQYF.

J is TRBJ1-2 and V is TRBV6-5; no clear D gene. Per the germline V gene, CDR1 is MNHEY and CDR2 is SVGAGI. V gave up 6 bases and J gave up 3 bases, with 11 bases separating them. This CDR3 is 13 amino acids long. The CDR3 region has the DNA TGTGCCAGCAGGGCCGGGCCATACTATGGCTACACCTTC. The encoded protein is CASRAGPYYGYTF.

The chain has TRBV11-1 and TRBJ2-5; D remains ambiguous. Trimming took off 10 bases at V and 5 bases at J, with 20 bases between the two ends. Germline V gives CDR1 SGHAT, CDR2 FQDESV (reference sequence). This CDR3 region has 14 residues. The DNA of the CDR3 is TGTGCCACCGGACCCGGATGGGCCCGCGAGACCCAGTACTTC. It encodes CATGPGWARETQYF.

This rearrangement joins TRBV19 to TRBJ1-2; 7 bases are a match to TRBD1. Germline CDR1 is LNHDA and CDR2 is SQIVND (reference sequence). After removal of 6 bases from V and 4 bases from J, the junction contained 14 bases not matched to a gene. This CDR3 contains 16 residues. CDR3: CASRTDRQGPFYGYTF. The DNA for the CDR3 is TGTGCCAGTAGGACGGACCGACAGGGCCCCTTCTATGGCTACACCTTC.

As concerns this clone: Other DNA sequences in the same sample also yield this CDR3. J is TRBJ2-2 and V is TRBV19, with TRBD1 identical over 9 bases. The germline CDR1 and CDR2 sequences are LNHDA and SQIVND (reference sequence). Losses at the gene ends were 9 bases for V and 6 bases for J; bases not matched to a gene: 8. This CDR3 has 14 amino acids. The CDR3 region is CASRGTGIAGELFF. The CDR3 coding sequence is TGTGCCAGCCGTGGGACAGGGATTGCCGGGGAGCTGTTTTTT.

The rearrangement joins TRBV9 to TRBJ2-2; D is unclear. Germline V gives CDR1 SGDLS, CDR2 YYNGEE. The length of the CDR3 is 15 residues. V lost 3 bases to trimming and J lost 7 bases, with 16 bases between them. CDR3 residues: CASSAGGRTFGELFF. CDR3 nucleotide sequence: TGTGCCAGCAGCGCTGGTGGCCGAACGTTCGGGGAGCTGTTTTTT.

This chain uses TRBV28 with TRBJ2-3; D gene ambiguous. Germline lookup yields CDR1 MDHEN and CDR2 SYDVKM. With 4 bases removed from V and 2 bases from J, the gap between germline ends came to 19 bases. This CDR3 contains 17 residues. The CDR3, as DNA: TGTGCCAGCAGTTCCCCCCGGACCGCCATTCTCACAGATACGCAGTATTTT. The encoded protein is CASSSPRTAILTDTQYF.